Presented here are 27 T cell receptor beta chains from one specimen sequenced in a study of identifying expanded T cells in peripheral blood. The table came from immunoSEQ multiplex PCR; TCRdb's copy has only in-frame clones and leaves some out. The sample includes approximately 100,000 clones, approximately 90% seen only once; the top ten take over 15%. Material for sequencing was blood. The receptors originated from a person aged 18 to 69 in good health.

The rearrangement uses TRBV6-5 and TRBJ2-5; 10 nucleotides agree with TRBD2. CDR3 size: 15 residues. V shed 4 bases and J 8 bases; nucleotides not matched to a gene: 10. Germline V gene sequence: CDR1 MNHEY, CDR2 SVGAGI. The CDR3 DNA reads TGTGCCAGCAGTTCCCCCGCAGCGGGGGGGCATACCCAGTACTTC. Translating it yields CASSSPAAGGHTQYF.

The V call is TRBV4-1, the J call TRBJ1-3; D is uncertain. V was clipped by 2 bases and J by 6 bases, with 14 bases between them. The CDR3 is made up of 15 amino acids. Germline V gene lookup returns CDR1 MGHRA and CDR2 YSYEKL. This CDR3 reads CASSQRAVTPNTIYF. In DNA form, the CDR3 reads TGCGCCAGCAGCCAACGTGCGGTAACTCCAAACACCATATATTTT.

The chain is built from TRBV7-2 and TRBJ2-7; perhaps TRBD1 as D (5 bases). The CDR3 runs 12 residues. V gave up 5 bases and J gave up 6 bases, with 11 bases separating them. The germline V gene encodes CDR1 SGHTA and CDR2 FQGNSA. The CDR3 DNA follows: TGTGCCAGCAGCCCCGACAGTTTCGAGCAGTACTTC. This encodes CASSPDSFEQYF.

The chain is built from TRBV15 and TRBJ2-5; possibly TRBD2 for D (5 bases). CDR3 length: 14 residues. The germline CDR1 and CDR2 sequences are LNHNV and YYDKDF (reference sequence). The V end lost 0 bases, the J end lost 1 base, and 6 bases lay between the germline ends. DNA for the CDR3: TGTGCCACCAGCAGAGATGCGGGCCAAGAGACCCAGTACTTC. Its protein product is CATSRDAGQETQYF.

This rearrangement joins TRBV29-1 to TRBJ1-1, with a tentative D call TRBD1 (5 bases). Germline V gives CDR1 SQVTM, CDR2 ANQGSEA. The V end was cut by 7 bases, the J end by 2 bases, with 11 bases between. CDR3 size: 12 residues. The CDR3: CSATTANTEAFF. In DNA form, the CDR3 reads TGCAGCGCCACGACAGCTAACACTGAAGCTTTCTTT.

The V and J genes are TRBV12-5 and TRBJ2-7; 7 bases line up with TRBD1. J was trimmed by 5 bases and V by 4 bases; bases with no gene match: 17. The CDR3 runs to 17 residues. Germline-derived CDR1 and CDR2 are LGHNT and FRNRAP. DNA of the CDR3: TGTGCTAGTGGTTCCCCCGTAATACAGGGGCGCTGGCACGAGCAGTACTTC. Translating it yields CASGSPVIQGRWHEQYF.

V gene TRBV5-1 combines with J gene TRBJ1-6; 8 nucleotides match TRBD1. Trimming at V came to 7 bases and at J to 2 bases, leaving 8 bases not matched to a gene. The length of the CDR3 is 16 residues. Germline values: CDR1 SGHRS, CDR2 YFSETQ. Here the CDR3 reads CASRRQGSTYNSPLHF. The CDR3 DNA reads TGCGCCAGCCGGAGACAGGGGAGCACCTATAATTCACCCCTCCACTTT.

This clone has a handful of counts. The chain combines TRBV7-2 with TRBJ2-7; perhaps TRBD1 as D (6 bases). The length of the CDR3 is 16 residues. Germline CDR1 and CDR2: SGHTA and FQGNSA. Trimming stripped 4 bases from V and 2 bases from J, with 18 bases between. This CDR3 reads CASSSGVQGYAYEQYF. In DNA form, the CDR3 reads TGTGCCAGCAGCTCTGGCGTACAGGGTTATGCCTACGAGCAGTACTTC.

V is TRBV19 and J is TRBJ1-1; D is ambiguous. The CDR3 spans 13 residues. The germline V gene encodes CDR1 LNHDA and CDR2 SQIVND (reference sequence). Trimming shortened V by 5 bases and J by 5 bases, and 12 bases separated the two germline ends. CDR3 nucleotide sequence: TGTGCCAGTAGTCGCGGGGTGGGAACTGAAGCTTTCTTT. Its protein is CASSRGVGTEAFF. Full variable domain (outside the CDR3, taken from reference TRBV19 and TRBJ1-1): DGGITQSPKYLFRKEGQNVTLSCEQNLNHDAMYWYRQDPGQGLRLIYYSQIVNDFQKGDIAEGYSVSREKKESFPLTVTSAQKNPTAFYLCASSRGVGTEAFFGQGTRLTVV.

The gene calls are TRBV27 and TRBJ2-1, with no clear D. The CDR3 sequence is 15 residues long. V lost 4 bases and J 3 bases, leaving 13 bases between the germline ends. Germline V gene data show CDR1 as MNHEY and CDR2 as SMNVEV (reference sequence). In DNA, the CDR3 is TGTGCCAGCAGTTCCTTACAGACCCTCTACAATGAGCAGTTCTTC. This codes for CASSSLQTLYNEQFF.

J is TRBJ1-1 and V is TRBV10-2; D perhaps matches TRBD1 (6 bases). Germline values: CDR1 WSHSY, CDR2 SAAADI. Trimming removed 6 bases at V and 1 base at J, with 12 bases between. The CDR3 is 14 amino acids. Here the CDR3 reads CASSEEGQNTEAFF. The CDR3 nucleotides are TGCGCCAGCAGCGAAGAGGGACAGAACACTGAAGCTTTCTTT.

V is TRBV15 and J is TRBJ1-6; D call uncertain. V was cut by 1 base and J by 9 bases, with 7 bases left in between. The CDR3 has 13 residues. The V gene's germline CDR1 is LNHNV and CDR2 YYDKDF (reference sequence). CDR3 protein: CATSRGKGSPLHF. CDR3 coding DNA: TGTGCCACCAGCAGAGGGAAAGGTTCACCCCTCCACTTT.

The chain carries TRBV6-6 and TRBJ2-7; no reliable D call. The CDR3 has 13 residues. From germline, CDR1 is MNHNY and CDR2 SVGAGI (reference sequence). Trimming removed 7 bases at V and 3 bases at J, with 13 bases between. The CDR3 loop is CASKAPSSYEQYF. The CDR3 DNA sequence: TGTGCCAGCAAGGCACCTTCGAGCTACGAGCAGTACTTC.

The chain carries TRBV4-1 and TRBJ2-4; D is tentatively TRBD1 or TRBD2 (6 bases each). V was trimmed by 1 base and J by 6 bases, leaving 10 bases between them. Looked up from germline, CDR1 is MGHRA and CDR2 is YSYEKL. The CDR3 loop spans 14 amino acids. For the CDR3, the DNA is TGCGCCAGCAGCCAAGTGGGGGGCGGAAACATTCAGTACTTC. The encoded protein is CASSQVGGGNIQYF.

V gene TRBV6-6 combines with J gene TRBJ2-7; TRBD1 might be the D (6 bases). Germline CDR1 is MNHNY and CDR2 is SVGAGI (reference sequence). V was pared by 5 bases and J by 6 bases, with 17 bases between. The CDR3 spans 14 residues. Here the CDR3 DNA reads TGTGCCAGCAGTCCACCATTCACAGGGAGCGAGCAGTACTTC. Encoded protein: CASSPPFTGSEQYF.

The chain combines TRBV12-5 with TRBJ1-2; possible D gene TRBD1, 5 bases. The CDR3 is 17 amino acids. V was cut by 3 bases and J by 3 bases, with 20 bases left in between. Germline CDR1 reads LGHNT; CDR2 reads FRNRAP. The DNA for the CDR3 is TGTGCTAGTGGTTTCGGGGGGAGCGCCTTAGTGGACTATGGCTACACCTTC. This translates into CASGFGGSALVDYGYTF.

This chain joins TRBV27 and TRBJ2-1; TRBD2 matches at 9 bases. This CDR3 comprises 16 residues. The V gene's germline CDR1 is MNHEY and CDR2 SMNVEV (reference sequence). Unmatched junction bases numbered 6, after V lost 4 bases and J lost 2 bases. The CDR3 region is CASSSTQRGAYNEQFF. The CDR3 coding sequence is TGTGCCAGCAGTTCCACTCAGCGGGGGGCCTACAATGAGCAGTTCTTC.

The chain couples TRBV25-1 to TRBJ1-6; D is unclear. The CDR3 has 12 amino acids. The germline V and J ends were trimmed by 1 base and 8 bases, with 3 bases remaining between them. Germline CDR1 and CDR2: MGHDK and SYGVNS. The CDR3 reads CASSELHSPLHF. The DNA for the CDR3 is TGTGCCAGCAGTGAATTACATTCACCCCTCCACTTT.

The chain combines TRBV7-8 with TRBJ1-6; D is unclear. Germline V CDR1 and CDR2: SGHVS, FQNEAQ. Trimming shortened V by 2 bases and J by 4 bases, and 6 bases separated the two germline ends. This CDR3 has 14 residues. This CDR3 is CASSLSGYNSPLHF. CDR3 nucleotide sequence: TGTGCCAGCAGCTTATCGGGATATAATTCACCCCTCCACTTT.

V and J are TRBV6-5 and TRBJ1-1, with D possibly being TRBD1 (6 bases). The length of the CDR3 is 11 residues. V dropped 10 bases and J dropped 5 bases, with 11 bases sitting between them. CDR1 and CDR2 (germline): MNHEY, SVGAGI. The CDR3 DNA reads as TGTGCCACAGGGGCAGGGACTGAAGCTTTCTTT. Protein product: CATGAGTEAFF.

The V call is TRBV5-4, the J call TRBJ1-5; D ambiguous. CDR1 is SGHNT and CDR2 is YYREEE in the germline V gene (reference sequence). The CDR3 runs 15 residues. Trimming left V 4 bases short and J 0 bases short, with 11 bases between. DNA for the CDR3: TGTGCCAGCAGCCAAGATAAGGGTAGCAATCAGCCCCAGCATTTT. Amino acids: CASSQDKGSNQPQHF.

The chain has TRBV2 and TRBJ1-6; D ambiguous. Germline CDR1 and CDR2: SNHLY and FYNNEI. The CDR3 runs 14 residues. V was clipped by 1 base and J by 6 bases, with 7 bases between them. The CDR3, as DNA: TGTGCCAGCAGTGAAGGACTCCTTAATTCACCCCTCCACTTT. It yields the protein CASSEGLLNSPLHF.

Only one count was recorded for this clone. Germline is not matched at one junction end, which may reflect a read error. The chain has TRBV28 and TRBJ2-4, with 13 bases identical to TRBD2. Germline V lookup: CDR1 MDHEN, CDR2 SYDVKM. The CDR3 is made up of 15 amino acids. For the CDR3, the DNA is TGTGCCAGCAGCCCCCCTTCCGGACTAGCGGGGGCCACGCACTTC. Residues: CASSPPSGLAGATHF.

This clone showed up just once. The rearrangement uses TRBV9 and TRBJ1-6; TRBD1 matches 7 bases. Germline V gives CDR1 SGDLS, CDR2 YYNGEE. Losses at the gene ends were 0 bases for V and 2 bases for J; bases not matched to a gene: 8. CDR3 size: 18 residues. CDR3 amino acids: CASSVDQGGTPYNSPLHF. For the CDR3, the DNA is TGTGCCAGCAGCGTAGACCAAGGGGGCACACCCTATAATTCACCCCTCCACTTT.

The table lists this clone with a count of one. The rearrangement uses TRBV5-4 and TRBJ2-5, with a weak D call TRBD2 (6 bases). The V gene's germline CDR1 is SGHNT and CDR2 YYREEE (reference sequence). The V end was cut by 2 bases, the J end by 3 bases, with 8 bases between. CDR3 size: 13 residues. The CDR3 nucleotides are TGTGCCAGCAGCTTAGAGCGGGAAGAGACCCAGTACTTC. It translates to CASSLEREETQYF.

The chain links TRBV6-1 to TRBJ1-6; D is undetermined. The V and J ends lost 2 bases and 7 bases respectively, with 24 bases between them. Per the germline V gene, CDR1 is MNHNS and CDR2 is SASEGT. CDR3 length equals 19 residues. The CDR3 protein is CASSENSINSVLGNSPLHF. The CDR3 coding sequence is TGTGCCAGCAGTGAAAACAGTATAAATTCGGTACTTGGGAATTCACCCCTCCACTTT.

The chain has TRBV25-1 and TRBJ2-5; the match to TRBD1 covers 7 bases. V was clipped by 1 base and J by 2 bases; unmatched bases: 13. Per the germline V gene, CDR1 is MGHDK and CDR2 is SYGVNS. CDR3 size: 18 residues. Written as DNA, the CDR3 is TGTGCCAGCAGTGAATGGGGGTCAACCGGGACAGCACAAGAGACCCAGTACTTC. Amino acids: CASSEWGSTGTAQETQYF.